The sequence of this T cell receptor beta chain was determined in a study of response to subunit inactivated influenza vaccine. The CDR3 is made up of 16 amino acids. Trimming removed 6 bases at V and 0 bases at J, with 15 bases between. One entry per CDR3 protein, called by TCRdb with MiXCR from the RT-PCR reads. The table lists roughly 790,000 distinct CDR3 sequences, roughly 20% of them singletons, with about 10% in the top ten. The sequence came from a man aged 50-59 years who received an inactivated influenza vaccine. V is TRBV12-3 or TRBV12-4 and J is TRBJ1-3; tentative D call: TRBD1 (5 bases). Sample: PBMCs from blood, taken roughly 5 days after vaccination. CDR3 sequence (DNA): TGTGCCAGCAGGAACCCGGGGACCACCTCTGGAAACACCATATATTTT. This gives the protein CASRNPGTTSGNTIYF.